The TCR beta chain under discussion was sequenced for a study of blood T cell repertoires in COVID-19. About the study: COVID-19 samples collected from the United States, Italy and Spain covered acute and convalescent phases. PBMCs, B-cell-depleted T cells, or T cells were the source of the cDNA or gDNA that made up the material.

TCRdb's table, derived via immunoSEQ multiplex PCR, lists solely in-frame clones and lacks some. The sample records over 150,000 clones, roughly 90% being singletons. Seattle's cohort entered during active infection and was followed longitudinally. Trimming left V 6 bases short and J 5 bases short, with 14 bases between. Germline lookup yields CDR1 GTSNPN and CDR2 SVGIG (reference sequence). This CDR3 spans 13 amino acids. The sequenced sample consisted of peripheral blood. This clonotype was obtained from a man aged 50-59 years with COVID-19, enrolled during active disease. This chain links TRBV30 with TRBJ1-5; possibly TRBD1 for D (5 bases). The DNA for the CDR3 is TGTGCCTGCGGAACAGGATTGGATCAGCCCCAGCATTTT. Its protein is CACGTGLDQPQHF.